This TCR beta chain was retrieved from a study of sequential checkpoint blockade in melanoma. Study in general: Patients were randomized 1:1 to nivolumab-then-ipilimumab or ipilimumab-then-nivolumab first-line. TCRbeta immunosequencing was performed on DNA from roughly 90 pretreatment melanoma tumor samples. Broader study findings: Mutational load did not correlate with tumor T-cell fraction or clonality.

Clones were read by immunoSEQ multiplex PCR, and TCRdb kept only the in-frame ones, dropping some. The sample contains about 9,100 clones, around 24% of which appear only once. Concerning this clone itself: What it recognizes is unknown.

Sample treatment: randomized to nivolumab then ipilimumab (arm A) or the reverse (arm B). No patient had prior DNA-damaging chemotherapy. Specimen: tumor tissue (inferred from file names), collected from a patient given nivolumab and ipilimumab in sequence. The sequence was obtained from a human donor with melanoma.

The CDR3 here is CASSPQGASNQPQHF. CDR3 DNA sequence: TGTGCCAGTAGTCCACAGGGGGCGAGCAATCAGCCCCAGCATTTT. The gene calls are TRBV19 and TRBJ1-5; 9 bases align to TRBD1. CDR3 length equals 15 residues. Germline CDR1 reads LNHDA; CDR2 reads SQIVND (reference sequence). The trim removed 5 bases at V and 1 base at J, leaving 3 bases unmatched.